The 14 T cell receptor beta chains listed next were all sequenced from one sample in a study of cytomegalovirus exposure and HLA in healthy donors. Use of 60 Vbeta and 13 Jbeta primers characterized the PCR. The assay was immunoSEQ multiplex PCR, and TCRdb's table has in-frame clones only and misses some. Of some 150,000 clones in the sample, roughly 75% are singletons; the top ten hold around 3.4%. The sequenced sample consisted of PBMCs. These receptors came from a man aged 35 to 55 in good health and CMV-seronegative.

This chain joins TRBV5-1 and TRBJ2-7, with 10 positions matching TRBD1. Germline values: CDR1 SGHRS, CDR2 YFSETQ. The CDR3 sequence is 14 residues long. V dropped 3 bases and J dropped 4; count of bases not matched to a gene: 4. DNA for the CDR3: TGCGCCAGCAGCTCGACAGGGGGCGTTTACGAGCAGTACTTC. The encoded protein is CASSSTGGVYEQYF.

This chain uses TRBV5-1 with TRBJ2-2, with D maybe TRBD2 (6 bases). Trimming pared 1 base from V and 3 bases from J, leaving 7 bases between. The CDR3 extends over 14 amino acids. The germline gives CDR1 SGHRS, CDR2 YFSETQ. The CDR3 sequence: CASSLWRDTGELFF. In DNA form, the CDR3 reads TGCGCCAGCAGCTTGTGGAGGGACACCGGGGAGCTGTTTTTT.

This chain connects TRBV28 to TRBJ2-3; 9 bases are a match to TRBD1. Germline V gene sequence: CDR1 MDHEN, CDR2 SYDVKM. The CDR3 totals 16 residues. J lost 4 bases, V lost 5 bases, and 10 bases had no gene match. The CDR3 loop reads CASSLGQGRQSDTQYF. For the CDR3, the DNA is TGTGCCAGCAGTCTCGGACAGGGGCGTCAATCAGATACGCAGTATTTT.

The chain couples TRBV5-1 to TRBJ2-7; the match to TRBD1 covers 12 bases. Trimming at V came to 0 bases and at J to 5 bases, leaving 6 bases not matched to a gene. The CDR3 is 16 residues long. Germline CDR1 and CDR2: SGHRS and YFSETQ. CDR3 DNA sequence: TGCGCCAGCAGCTTGGTAGGGACAGGGGGCTGGAACGAGCAGTACTTC. This gives the protein CASSLVGTGGWNEQYF.

This chain connects TRBV7-3 to TRBJ2-6; 8 positions agree with TRBD1. CDR1 and CDR2 from the germline V gene are SGHTA and FQGTGA. CDR3 length: 18 residues. The J segment lost 3 bases and the V segment lost 5 bases, leaving 12 bases of the junction unmatched. The CDR3 nucleotides are TGTGCCAGCAGCCCTCGGACAGGGCTGGGCGTTGGGGCCAACGTCCTGACTTTC. Protein: CASSPRTGLGVGANVLTF.

The V gene is TRBV6-5, the J gene TRBJ2-7; D remains ambiguous. The CDR3 is 13 amino acids. Germline lookup yields CDR1 MNHEY and CDR2 SVGAGI. Trimming removed 5 bases from V and 3 bases from J, with 11 bases in between. CDR3 region: CASSEASVYEQYF. Written as DNA, the CDR3 is TGTGCCAGCAGTGAAGCGTCCGTCTACGAGCAGTACTTC.

The J gene is TRBJ1-5, the V gene TRBV6-4; 8 nucleotides match TRBD1. This CDR3 has 21 residues. Germline assignment: CDR1 MRHNA and CDR2 SNTAGT. The V gene end was trimmed by 1 base and the J gene end by 6 bases; junction bases not matched to a gene: 23. CDR3 in amino acids: CASSDWVCCGRGQVWGQPQHF. DNA of the CDR3: TGTGCCAGCAGTGACTGGGTATGTTGCGGCAGGGGGCAAGTTTGGGGTCAGCCCCAGCATTTT.

The rearrangement uses TRBV6-6 and TRBJ1-2; TRBD1 matches 11 bases. Germline V gene data show CDR1 as MNHNY and CDR2 as SVGAGI (reference sequence). CDR3 length: 15 amino acids. With V trimmed by 5 bases and J by 4 bases, 6 bases remained unmatched. The CDR3 DNA reads TGTGCCAGCAGTCCGGACAGGGGGCGAAGCTATGGCTACACCTTC. It is translated as CASSPDRGRSYGYTF.

The V gene is TRBV19, the J gene TRBJ2-4, with D unresolved. V shed 5 bases and J shed 0 bases, with 11 bases lying between them. The CDR3 runs to 15 residues. The germline V gene has CDR1 LNHDA and CDR2 SQIVND (reference sequence). CDR3: CASSLERLAKNIQYF. CDR3 DNA: TGTGCCAGTAGTTTGGAGAGATTAGCCAAAAACATTCAGTACTTC.

This clone occurred a few times. This rearrangement joins TRBV6-5 to TRBJ1-6; D perhaps matches TRBD1 (5 bases). Deletions cut 4 bases from V and 11 bases from J, with 18 bases between. Germline CDR1 MNHEY, CDR2 SVGAGI. The CDR3 totals 15 residues. This CDR3 reads CASSSPGRGSAPLHF. Written as DNA, the CDR3 is TGTGCCAGCAGTTCCCCGGGGCGGGGATCCGCACCCCTCCACTTT.

The chain carries TRBV11-2 and TRBJ1-3; unclear D gene. The germline V gene has CDR1 SGHAT and CDR2 FQNNGV. V was clipped by 0 bases and J by 8 bases, with 23 bases between them. This CDR3 has 18 amino acids. The CDR3 DNA is TGTGCCAGCAGCTTAGATCCGAGGTCACCCCGAAGAACGGACACCATATATTTT. It codes for CASSLDPRSPRRTDTIYF.

CDR3 nucleotides: TGTGCCAGCAGCGCGGGGGTGGGCGAGCAGTACTTC. This encodes CASSAGVGEQYF. The V gene is TRBV9, the J gene TRBJ2-7; maybe TRBD2 (6 bases). Germline V gene lookup returns CDR1 SGDLS and CDR2 YYNGEE. CDR3 length equals 12 residues. V shed 3 bases and J shed 6 bases, with 10 bases lying between them.

On this clone itself: The sample holds other DNA sequences that translate to the same CDR3. The genes are TRBV5-4 and TRBJ2-1; 7 nucleotides line up with TRBD2. This CDR3 comprises 14 residues. The germline gives CDR1 SGHNT, CDR2 YYREEE (reference sequence). J lost 7 bases, V lost 0 bases, and 4 bases had no gene match. The CDR3 DNA reads TGTGCCAGCAGCTTGGGCGGGGGTAGTAATGAGCAGTTCTTC. Residues: CASSLGGGSNEQFF. The entire variable domain, with the rest obtained from reference TRBV5-4 and TRBJ2-1, is as follows: ETGVTQSPTHLIKTRGQQVTLRCSSQSGHNTVSWYQQALGQGPQFIFQYYREEENGRGNFPPRFSGLQFPNYSSELNVNALELDDSALYLCASSLGGGSNEQFFGPGTRLTVL.

Only one count was recorded for this clone. The chain carries TRBV27 and TRBJ2-7; 7 bases match TRBD1. The CDR3 covers 15 residues. The germline V gene encodes CDR1 MNHEY and CDR2 SMNVEV (reference sequence). The V and J ends lost 6 bases and 4 bases, in that order; junction bases with no gene match: 12. CDR3 protein: CASSLLRNRGYEQYF. Here the CDR3 DNA reads TGTGCCAGCAGCCTACTCAGGAACAGGGGTTACGAGCAGTACTTC.